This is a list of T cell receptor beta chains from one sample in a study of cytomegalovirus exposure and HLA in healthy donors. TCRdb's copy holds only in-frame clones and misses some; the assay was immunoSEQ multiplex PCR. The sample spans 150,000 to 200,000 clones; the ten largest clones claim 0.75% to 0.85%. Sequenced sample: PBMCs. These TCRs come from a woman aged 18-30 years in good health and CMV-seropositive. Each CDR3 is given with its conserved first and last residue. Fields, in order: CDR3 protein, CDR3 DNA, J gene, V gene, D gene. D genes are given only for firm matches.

CATARLAGEFEQFF TGTGCCACCGCCCGACTAGCGGGAGAATTTGAGCAGTTCTTC TRBJ2-1 TRBV2 TRBD2
CASSLTGTYEQYF TGTGCCAGCAGCCTGACAGGAACCTACGAGCAGTACTTC TRBJ2-7 TRBV7-3 NA
CASSSRGDRGTFNEQFF TGTGCCAGCAGCTCCCGGGGTGATAGGGGGACCTTCAATGAGCAGTTCTTC TRBJ2-1 TRBV7-2 NA
CASSLGGRNNEQFF TGTGCCAGCAGCTTGGGTGGGAGAAACAATGAGCAGTTCTTC TRBJ2-1 TRBV11-3 NA
CASTGTTTDTDTQYF TGTGCCTCTACCGGGACAACTACCGACACAGATACGCAGTATTTT TRBJ2-3 TRBV30 NA
CASSLTGGTNQPQHF TGTGCCAGCAGTCTTACAGGGGGGACGAATCAGCCCCAGCATTTT TRBJ1-5 TRBV6-6 TRBD1
CASSHIGTGTYNQPQHF TGTGCCAGTAGCCATATTGGGACAGGGACGTACAATCAGCCCCAGCATTTT TRBJ1-5 TRBV19 TRBD1
CASTRAGGVTEAFF TGTGCCAGCACCAGGGCGGGGGGTGTCACTGAAGCTTTCTTT TRBJ1-1 TRBV2 NA
CASSHSPREDTQYF TGTGCCAGCAGCCATTCCCCCCGGGAGGATACGCAGTATTTT TRBJ2-3 TRBV4-2 NA
CASSGTGINEKLFF TGTGCCAGCAGTGGGACAGGGATTAATGAAAAACTGTTTTTT TRBJ1-4 TRBV2 TRBD1
CASSADRAVSGNTIYF TGTGCCAGCAGCGCTGACAGGGCAGTCTCTGGAAACACCATATATTTT TRBJ1-3 TRBV2 TRBD1
CASSDQRGSTDTQYF TGCGCCAGCAGTGACCAGCGGGGGTCCACAGATACGCAGTATTTT TRBJ2-3 TRBV10-1 TRBD2
CASSPSGTGLITEAFF TGCGCCAGCAGCCCGTCCGGGACAGGGCTCATTACTGAAGCTTTCTTT TRBJ1-1 TRBV5-1 TRBD1
CASSLERDTQYF TGTGCCAGCAGCTTAGAGCGAGATACGCAGTATTTT TRBJ2-3 TRBV7-9 NA
CASSPRTGGNTGELFF TGTGCCAGCAGCCCTCGGACAGGGGGAAACACCGGGGAGCTGTTTTTT TRBJ2-2 TRBV9 TRBD1
CASSVDRWNEQFF TGTGCCAGCAGCGTTGACAGGTGGAATGAGCAGTTCTTC TRBJ2-1 TRBV5-4 NA
CASSLDVPGQETQYF TGCGCCAGCAGCTTGGACGTACCGGGACAAGAGACCCAGTACTTC TRBJ2-5 TRBV5-1 NA
CASSQEGLSNYGYTF TGTGCCAGCAGCCAAGAGGGGCTGTCCAACTATGGCTACACCTTC TRBJ1-2 TRBV4-2 NA
CASSTGQLNTEAFF TGTGCCAGTAGTACGGGACAGCTGAACACTGAAGCTTTCTTT TRBJ1-1 TRBV19 TRBD1
CASSWGRQGQLFF TGTGCCAGCAGTTGGGGCAGACAGGGCCAACTGTTTTTT TRBJ1-4 TRBV27 TRBD1
CASSALAEGNTIYF TGTGCCAGCAGTGCCCTCGCAGAAGGAAACACCATATATTTT TRBJ1-3 TRBV27 NA
CASSLKGWTSGSYEQYF TGTGCCAGCAGCTTAAAAGGTTGGACTAGCGGGTCCTACGAGCAGTACTTC TRBJ2-7 TRBV7-2 TRBD2
CASSQAVFRVQTQYF TGCGCCAGCAGCCAAGCGGTATTCCGTGTCCAGACCCAGTACTTC TRBJ2-5 TRBV4-1 NA
CASSLVGNYEQYF TGTGCCAGCAGCTTAGTCGGGAATTACGAGCAGTACTTC TRBJ2-7 TRBV11-2 NA
CASSEGREMDTQYF TGTGCCAGCAGTGAAGGGCGGGAGATGGATACGCAGTATTTT TRBJ2-3 TRBV2 TRBD2
CASSLGDNGGNTEAFF TGCGCCAGCAGCTTGGGGGACAATGGGGGAAACACTGAAGCTTTCTTT TRBJ1-1 TRBV5-1 NA
CASSYRGWENYGYTF TGTGCCAGCAGTTACAGAGGCTGGGAGAACTATGGCTACACCTTC TRBJ1-2 TRBV6-5 NA
CASLPNRGIGELFF TGTGCCAGTCTTCCAAACAGGGGAATCGGGGAGCTGTTTTTT TRBJ2-2 TRBV19 TRBD1
CASESGTGGYEQYF TGTGCCAGCGAGTCCGGGACAGGGGGCTACGAGCAGTACTTC TRBJ2-7 TRBV2 TRBD1
CASSKGQGRTDTQYF TGTGCCAGCAGCAAGGGACAGGGCCGCACAGATACGCAGTATTTT TRBJ2-3 TRBV5-4 TRBD1
CASSVVGRGNTEAFF TGTGCCAGCAGCGTAGTAGGGAGGGGGAACACTGAAGCTTTCTTT TRBJ1-1 TRBV9 NA
CASRGSGGVETQYF TGTGCCAGTCGCGGCAGCGGGGGGGTGGAGACCCAGTACTTC TRBJ2-5 TRBV19 TRBD2
CASSQGHAPDYGYTF TGCGCCAGCAGCCAGGGCCACGCGCCGGACTATGGCTACACCTTC TRBJ1-2 TRBV5-1 NA
CAWSPPGLAGLVYEQYF TGTGCCTGGAGTCCACCGGGACTAGCGGGCCTCGTGTACGAGCAGTACTTC TRBJ2-7 TRBV30 TRBD2
CASSDRGLKGYTF TGTGCCAGTAGTGACAGGGGGCTTAAGGGCTACACCTTC TRBJ1-2 TRBV19 TRBD1
CASSFRGLNTEAFF TGTGCCAGCAGCTTCAGGGGCCTGAACACTGAAGCTTTCTTT TRBJ1-1 TRBV7-2 NA
CASSLGPTTQYF TGTGCCAGTAGTTTGGGGCCCACTACGCAGTATTTT TRBJ2-3 TRBV19 NA
CASNRVQETQYF TGTGCCAGCAACAGGGTACAAGAGACCCAGTACTTC TRBJ2-5 TRBV2 NA
CASSGTRTGPRNTEAFF TGCGCCAGCAGCGGGACCCGGACAGGGCCCAGGAACACTGAAGCTTTCTTT TRBJ1-1 TRBV10-1 TRBD1
CSVRGLAGGISSTDTQYF TGCAGCGTTCGGGGGCTAGCGGGAGGCATCAGTAGCACAGATACGCAGTATTTT TRBJ2-3 TRBV29-1 TRBD2
CASSFAGGPADTQYF TGTGCCAGCAGCTTCGCGGGAGGGCCAGCAGATACGCAGTATTTT TRBJ2-3 TRBV7-2 TRBD2
CASSIPRLSAGGPSYEQYF TGTGCCAGCAGCATACCCCGTCTTTCAGCGGGGGGCCCATCCTACGAGCAGTACTTC TRBJ2-7 TRBV7-2 TRBD2
CASRDRGEKLFF TGTGCCAGCAGGGACAGGGGGGAAAAACTGTTTTTT TRBJ1-4 TRBV2 TRBD1
CASSRDWSSYNEQFF TGCGCCAGCAGCCGGGACTGGAGCTCCTACAATGAGCAGTTCTTC TRBJ2-1 TRBV5-1 NA
CASSRDSNEKLFF TGTGCCAGCAGCCGGGACAGTAATGAAAAACTGTTTTTT TRBJ1-4 TRBV5-4 TRBD1
CASSPGGRRGDTQYF TGCGCCAGCTCTCCGGGGGGCAGACGGGGAGATACGCAGTATTTT TRBJ2-3 TRBV5-1 NA
CASSANYEQYF TGTGCCAGCAGTGCTAACTACGAGCAGTACTTC TRBJ2-7 TRBV2 NA
CAIRGGESYEQYF TGTGCCATCCGGGGGGGCGAATCCTACGAGCAGTACTTC TRBJ2-7 TRBV6-5 TRBD2
CASSYQGQGTYGYTF TGTGCCAGCAGTTACCAAGGACAGGGGACATATGGCTACACCTTC TRBJ1-2 TRBV6-5 TRBD1
CASSTGTGYGYTF TGTGCCAGTAGTACTGGGACAGGGTATGGCTACACCTTC TRBJ1-2 TRBV19 TRBD1